This T cell receptor beta chain originates from a study of blood T cell repertoires in COVID-19. Study-level information: Material from acute and convalescent COVID-19 was sourced from the United States, Italy and Spain.

This clone occurred once. Recruitment covered 20 to 25 US areas and drew participants whose ages spanned roughly 18 to 100 years. Researchers sorted participants into cohorts using their self-reported clinical history. Looked up from germline, CDR1 is LGHDT and CDR2 is YNNKEL (reference sequence). Trimming took 6 bases from V and 5 from J, leaving 10 bases between them. CDR3 length: 12 residues. Libraries were prepared by immunoSEQ multiplex PCR; TCRdb keeps only in-frame clonotypes and omits some of them. This table has a few hundred thousand clones, under 90% appearing once. The chain recombines TRBV3-1 (or the pseudogene TRBV3-2) with TRBJ1-2; no definite D call. Sequencing was done on a sample of PBMCs or T cells enriched from blood (not recorded which). The clonotype originates from a man younger than 45 with acute COVID-19. This chain's CDR3 is CASRRSGYGYTF. For the CDR3, the DNA is TGTGCCAGCAGAAGGTCGGGATATGGCTACACCTTC.